This T cell receptor beta chain emerged from a study of blood T cell repertoires in COVID-19. As for the study in general: Acute and convalescent COVID-19 specimens originated in the United States, Italy and Spain. T cells, B-cell-depleted T cells, or PBMCs provided the cDNA or gDNA that served as material.

In the authors' methods: Amplification from reference gene primers served as the basis for estimated nucleated cell counts. The protocol was immunoSEQ multiplex PCR, while the TCRdb copy is restricted to in-frame clones and leaves out a portion. V and J calls and clone size come straight from that table; D and trimming were deduced from the DNA. The data hold tens of thousands of clones, with less than 90% observed a single time. The clonotype comes from an elderly man in a cohort sampled during active COVID-19. Sequencing was performed on peripheral blood.

The CDR3 here is CASSQDMDSQYF. Here the CDR3 DNA reads TGTGCCAGCAGCCAAGATATGGACTCGCAGTATTTT. The V call is TRBV3-1 (or the pseudogene TRBV3-2), the J call TRBJ2-3, with D perhaps TRBD2 (5 bases). V was clipped by 0 bases and J by 10 bases, with 8 bases between them. CDR3 length equals 12 residues. Germline V lookup: CDR1 LGHDT, CDR2 YNNKEL (reference sequence).